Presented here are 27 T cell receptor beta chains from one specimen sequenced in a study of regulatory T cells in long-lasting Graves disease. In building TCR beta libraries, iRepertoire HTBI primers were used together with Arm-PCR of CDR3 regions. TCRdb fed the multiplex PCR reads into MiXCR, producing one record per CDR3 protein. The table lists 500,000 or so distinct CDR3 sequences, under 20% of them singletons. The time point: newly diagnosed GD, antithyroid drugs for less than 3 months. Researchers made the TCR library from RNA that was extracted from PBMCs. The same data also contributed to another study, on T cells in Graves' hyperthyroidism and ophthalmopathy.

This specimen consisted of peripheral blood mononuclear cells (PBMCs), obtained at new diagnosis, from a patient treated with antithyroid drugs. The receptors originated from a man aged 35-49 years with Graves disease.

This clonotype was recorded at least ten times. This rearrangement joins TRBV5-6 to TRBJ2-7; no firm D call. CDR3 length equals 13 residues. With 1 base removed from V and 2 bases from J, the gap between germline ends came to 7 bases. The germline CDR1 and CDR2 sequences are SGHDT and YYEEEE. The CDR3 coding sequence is TGTGCCAGCAGCTTGTCTCCCCCCTACGAGCAGTACTTC. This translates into CASSLSPPYEQYF.

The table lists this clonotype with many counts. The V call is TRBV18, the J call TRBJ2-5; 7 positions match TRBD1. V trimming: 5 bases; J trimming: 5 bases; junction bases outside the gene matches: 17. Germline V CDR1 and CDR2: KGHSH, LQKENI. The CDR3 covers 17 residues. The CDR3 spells CASSTTDRVIFRETQYF. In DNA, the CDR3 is TGTGCCAGCTCAACGACCGACAGGGTAATATTTCGGGAGACCCAGTACTTC.

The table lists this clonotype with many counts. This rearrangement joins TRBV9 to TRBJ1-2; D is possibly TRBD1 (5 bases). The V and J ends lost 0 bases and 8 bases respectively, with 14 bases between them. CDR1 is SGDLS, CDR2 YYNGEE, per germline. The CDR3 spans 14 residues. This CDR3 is CASSVASSRGGYTF. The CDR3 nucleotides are TGTGCCAGCAGCGTAGCTTCGAGTCGGGGCGGCTACACCTTC.

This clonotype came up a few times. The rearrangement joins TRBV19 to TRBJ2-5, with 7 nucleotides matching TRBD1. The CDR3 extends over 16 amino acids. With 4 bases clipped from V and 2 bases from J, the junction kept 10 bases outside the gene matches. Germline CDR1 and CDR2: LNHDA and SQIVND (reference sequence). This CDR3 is CASSTRTGDIQETQYF. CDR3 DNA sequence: TGTGCCAGTAGTACTCGGACAGGCGATATACAAGAGACCCAGTACTTC.

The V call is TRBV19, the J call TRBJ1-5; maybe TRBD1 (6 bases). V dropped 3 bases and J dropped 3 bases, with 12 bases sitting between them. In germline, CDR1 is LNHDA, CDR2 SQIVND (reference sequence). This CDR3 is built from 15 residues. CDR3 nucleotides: TGTGCCAGTAGTATCTGGACAGCGTACAATCAGCCCCAGCATTTT. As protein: CASSIWTAYNQPQHF.

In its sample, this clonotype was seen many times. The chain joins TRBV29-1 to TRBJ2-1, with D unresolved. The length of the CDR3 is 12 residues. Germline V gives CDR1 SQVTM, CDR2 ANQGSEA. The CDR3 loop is CTAKVGRNEQFF. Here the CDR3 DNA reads TGCACCGCGAAAGTAGGGCGCAATGAGCAGTTCTTC.

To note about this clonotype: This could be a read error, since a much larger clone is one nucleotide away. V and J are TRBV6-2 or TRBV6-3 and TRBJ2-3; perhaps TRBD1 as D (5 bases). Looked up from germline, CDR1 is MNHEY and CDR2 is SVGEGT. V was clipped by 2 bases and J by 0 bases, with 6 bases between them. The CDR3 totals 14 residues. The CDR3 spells CASSYRGSTDTQYF. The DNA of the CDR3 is TGTGCCAGCAGTTACAGGGGTAGCACAGATACGCAGTATTTT.

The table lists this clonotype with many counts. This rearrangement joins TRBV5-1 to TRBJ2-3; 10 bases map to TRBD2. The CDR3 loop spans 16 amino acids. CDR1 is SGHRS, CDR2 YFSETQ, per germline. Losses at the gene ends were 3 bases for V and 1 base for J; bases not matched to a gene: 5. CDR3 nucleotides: TGCGCCAGCAGCTATGGGACTAGCGTAGGCACAGATACGCAGTATTTT. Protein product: CASSYGTSVGTDTQYF.

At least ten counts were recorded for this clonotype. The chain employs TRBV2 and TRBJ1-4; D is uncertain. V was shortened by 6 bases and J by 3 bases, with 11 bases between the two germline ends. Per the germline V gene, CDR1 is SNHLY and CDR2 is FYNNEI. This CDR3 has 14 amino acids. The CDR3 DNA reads TGTGCCAGCAGCCAGACCTCAGCTAATGAAAAACTGTTTTTT. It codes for CASSQTSANEKLFF.

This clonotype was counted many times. CDR3 bases: TGTGCCAGCACCATGGACAGGGCTAACACTGAAGCTTTCTTT. It specifies CASTMDRANTEAFF. The chain recombines TRBV12-3 or TRBV12-4 with TRBJ1-1, with 8 positions matching TRBD1. The CDR3 runs 14 residues. The ends lost 7 bases at V and 2 bases at J; junction bases unmatched: 6.

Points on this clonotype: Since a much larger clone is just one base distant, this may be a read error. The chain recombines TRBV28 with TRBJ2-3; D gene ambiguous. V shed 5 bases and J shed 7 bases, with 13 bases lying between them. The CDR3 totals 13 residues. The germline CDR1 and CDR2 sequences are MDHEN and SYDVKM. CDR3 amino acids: CASSPTRLYTQYF. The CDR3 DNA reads TGTGCCAGCAGTCCTACGAGGCTTTATACGCAGTATTTT. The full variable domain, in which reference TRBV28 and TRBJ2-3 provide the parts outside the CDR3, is DVKVTQSSRYLVKRTGEKVFLECVQDMDHENMFWYRQDPGLGLRLIYFSYDVKMKEKGDIPEGYSVSREKKERFSLILESASTNQTSMYLCASSPTRLYTQYFGPGTRLTVL.

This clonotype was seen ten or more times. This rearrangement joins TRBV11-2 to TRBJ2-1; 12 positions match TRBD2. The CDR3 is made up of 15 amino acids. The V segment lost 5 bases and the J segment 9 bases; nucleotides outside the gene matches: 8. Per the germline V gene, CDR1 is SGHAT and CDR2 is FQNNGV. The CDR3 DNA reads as TGTGCCAGCAGCGCAAGACTAGCGGGAGATAGTGAGCAGTTCTTC. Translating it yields CASSARLAGDSEQFF. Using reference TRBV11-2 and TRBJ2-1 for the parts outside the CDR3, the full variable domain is EAGVAQSPRYKIIEKRQSVAFWCNPISGHATLYWYQQILGQGPKLLIQFQNNGVVDDSQLPKDRFSAERLKGVDSTLKIQPAKLEDSAVYLCASSARLAGDSEQFFGPGTRLTVL.

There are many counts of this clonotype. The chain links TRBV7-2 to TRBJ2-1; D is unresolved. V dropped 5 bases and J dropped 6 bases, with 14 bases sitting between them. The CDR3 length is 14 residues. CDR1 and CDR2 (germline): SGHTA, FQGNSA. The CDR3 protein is CASSPNGPINEQFF. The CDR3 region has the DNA TGTGCCAGCAGCCCGAACGGGCCAATCAATGAGCAGTTCTTC.

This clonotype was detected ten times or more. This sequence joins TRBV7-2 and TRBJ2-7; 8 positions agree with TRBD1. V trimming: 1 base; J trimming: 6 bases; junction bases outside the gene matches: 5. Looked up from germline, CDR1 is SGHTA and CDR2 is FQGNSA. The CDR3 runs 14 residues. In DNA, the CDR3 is TGTGCCAGCAGCTTAGGGACAGGGTTTGGCGAGCAGTACTTC. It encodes CASSLGTGFGEQYF.

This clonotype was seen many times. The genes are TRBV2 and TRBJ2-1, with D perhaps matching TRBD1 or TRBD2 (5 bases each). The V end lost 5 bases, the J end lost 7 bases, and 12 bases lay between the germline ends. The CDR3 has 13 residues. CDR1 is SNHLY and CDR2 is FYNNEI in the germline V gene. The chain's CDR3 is CASSRDQRNEQFF. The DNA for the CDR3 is TGTGCCAGCAGTCGGGACCAACGGAATGAGCAGTTCTTC.

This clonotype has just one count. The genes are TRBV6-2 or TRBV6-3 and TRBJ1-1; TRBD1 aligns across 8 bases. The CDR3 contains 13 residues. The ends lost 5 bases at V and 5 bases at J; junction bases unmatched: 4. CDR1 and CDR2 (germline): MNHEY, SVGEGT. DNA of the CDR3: TGTGCCAGCAGTCAGGGGGCGCGAACTGAAGCTTTCTTT. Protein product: CASSQGARTEAFF.

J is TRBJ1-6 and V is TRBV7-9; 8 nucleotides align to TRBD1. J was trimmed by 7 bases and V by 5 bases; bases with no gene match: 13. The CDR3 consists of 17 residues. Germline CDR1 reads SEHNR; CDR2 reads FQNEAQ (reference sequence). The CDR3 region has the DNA TGTGCCAGCAGCCAGGGACCGACAGGGGTGAGGAATTCACCCCTCCACTTT. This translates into CASSQGPTGVRNSPLHF.

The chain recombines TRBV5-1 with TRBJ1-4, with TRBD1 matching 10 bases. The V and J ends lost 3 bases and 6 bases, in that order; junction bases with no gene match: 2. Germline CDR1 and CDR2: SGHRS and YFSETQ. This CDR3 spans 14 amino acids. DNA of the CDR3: TGCGCCAGCAGCTACGGGACAGGGGATGAAAAACTGTTTTTT. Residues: CASSYGTGDEKLFF.

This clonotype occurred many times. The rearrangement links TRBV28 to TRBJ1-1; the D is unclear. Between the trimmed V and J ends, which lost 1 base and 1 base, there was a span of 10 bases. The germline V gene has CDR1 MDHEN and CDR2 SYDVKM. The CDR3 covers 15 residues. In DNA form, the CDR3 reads TGTGCCAGCAGTTTATTCGACACCGCGAACACTGAAGCTTTCTTT. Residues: CASSLFDTANTEAFF. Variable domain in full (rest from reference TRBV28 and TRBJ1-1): DVKVTQSSRYLVKRTGEKVFLECVQDMDHENMFWYRQDPGLGLRLIYFSYDVKMKEKGDIPEGYSVSREKKERFSLILESASTNQTSMYLCASSLFDTANTEAFFGQGTRLTVV.

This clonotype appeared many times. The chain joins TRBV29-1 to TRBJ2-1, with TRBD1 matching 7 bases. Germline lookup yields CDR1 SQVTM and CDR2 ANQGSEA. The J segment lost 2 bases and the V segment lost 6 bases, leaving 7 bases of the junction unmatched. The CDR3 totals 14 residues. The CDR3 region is CSVEGQQAYNEQFF. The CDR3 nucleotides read TGCAGCGTCGAGGGACAGCAGGCCTACAATGAGCAGTTCTTC.

The CDR3 region has the DNA TGTGCCAGCAGCCGGGGGACAGCAAATGAAAAACTGTTTTTT. Residues: CASSRGTANEKLFF. The V gene is TRBV7-9, the J gene TRBJ1-4; the match to TRBD1 covers 7 bases. This CDR3 is built from 14 residues. Germline lookup yields CDR1 SEHNR and CDR2 FQNEAQ (reference sequence). Trimming cost V 5 bases and J 5 bases; bases outside gene matches: 5.

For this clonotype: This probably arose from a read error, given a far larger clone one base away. CDR3 protein: CASSPLQYYEQFF. The CDR3 DNA is TGTGCCAGCTCACCCCTCCAGTACTACGAGCAGTTCTTC. The gene calls are TRBV18 and TRBJ2-1; D call uncertain. The CDR3 loop spans 13 amino acids. Germline V CDR1 and CDR2: KGHSH, LQKENI. V lost 3 bases and J 10 bases, leaving 13 bases between the germline ends.

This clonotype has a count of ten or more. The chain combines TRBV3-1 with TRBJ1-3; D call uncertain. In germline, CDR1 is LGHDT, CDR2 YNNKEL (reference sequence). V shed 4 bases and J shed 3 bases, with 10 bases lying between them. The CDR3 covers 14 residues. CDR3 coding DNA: TGTGCCAGCAGCCCCGGGCTATTTGGAAACACCATATATTTT. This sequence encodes CASSPGLFGNTIYF.

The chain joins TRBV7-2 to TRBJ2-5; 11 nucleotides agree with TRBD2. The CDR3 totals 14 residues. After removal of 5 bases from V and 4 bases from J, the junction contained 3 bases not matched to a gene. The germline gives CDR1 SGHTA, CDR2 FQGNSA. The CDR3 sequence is CASSDGTSGETQYF. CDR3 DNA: TGTGCCAGCAGCGACGGGACTAGCGGAGAGACCCAGTACTTC.

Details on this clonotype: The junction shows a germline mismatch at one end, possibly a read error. CDR3 amino acids: CASGYEKLFF. CDR3 nucleotide sequence: TGTGCCAGCGGTTATGAAAAACTGTTTTTT. The chain links TRBV6-9 to TRBJ1-4, with D unresolved. The CDR3 extends over 10 amino acids. Germline assignment: CDR1 MNHGY and CDR2 SVAAGI.

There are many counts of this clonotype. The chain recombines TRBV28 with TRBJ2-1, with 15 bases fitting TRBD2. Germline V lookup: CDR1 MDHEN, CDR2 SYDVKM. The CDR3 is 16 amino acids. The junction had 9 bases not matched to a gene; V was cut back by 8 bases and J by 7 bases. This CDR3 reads CASAHSGLAGGNEQFF. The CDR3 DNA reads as TGTGCCAGCGCCCATTCTGGACTAGCGGGAGGGAATGAGCAGTTCTTC.

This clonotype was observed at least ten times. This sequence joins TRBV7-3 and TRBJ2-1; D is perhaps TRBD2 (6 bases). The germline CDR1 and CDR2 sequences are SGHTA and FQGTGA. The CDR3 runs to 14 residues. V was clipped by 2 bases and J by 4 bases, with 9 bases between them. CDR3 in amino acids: CASSLPGEYNEQFF. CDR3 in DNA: TGTGCCAGCAGCTTACCGGGGGAGTACAATGAGCAGTTCTTC.